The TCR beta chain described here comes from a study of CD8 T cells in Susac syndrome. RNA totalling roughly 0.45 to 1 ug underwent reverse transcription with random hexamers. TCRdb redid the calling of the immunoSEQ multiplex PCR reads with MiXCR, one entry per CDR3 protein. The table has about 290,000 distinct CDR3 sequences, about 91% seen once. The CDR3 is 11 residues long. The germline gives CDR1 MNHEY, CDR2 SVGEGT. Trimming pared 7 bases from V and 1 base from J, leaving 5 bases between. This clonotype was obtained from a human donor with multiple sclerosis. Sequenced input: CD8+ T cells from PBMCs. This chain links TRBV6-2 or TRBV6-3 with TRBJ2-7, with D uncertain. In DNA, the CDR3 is TGTGCCAGCAATACGTCCTACGAGCAGTACTTC. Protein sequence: CASNTSYEQYF.